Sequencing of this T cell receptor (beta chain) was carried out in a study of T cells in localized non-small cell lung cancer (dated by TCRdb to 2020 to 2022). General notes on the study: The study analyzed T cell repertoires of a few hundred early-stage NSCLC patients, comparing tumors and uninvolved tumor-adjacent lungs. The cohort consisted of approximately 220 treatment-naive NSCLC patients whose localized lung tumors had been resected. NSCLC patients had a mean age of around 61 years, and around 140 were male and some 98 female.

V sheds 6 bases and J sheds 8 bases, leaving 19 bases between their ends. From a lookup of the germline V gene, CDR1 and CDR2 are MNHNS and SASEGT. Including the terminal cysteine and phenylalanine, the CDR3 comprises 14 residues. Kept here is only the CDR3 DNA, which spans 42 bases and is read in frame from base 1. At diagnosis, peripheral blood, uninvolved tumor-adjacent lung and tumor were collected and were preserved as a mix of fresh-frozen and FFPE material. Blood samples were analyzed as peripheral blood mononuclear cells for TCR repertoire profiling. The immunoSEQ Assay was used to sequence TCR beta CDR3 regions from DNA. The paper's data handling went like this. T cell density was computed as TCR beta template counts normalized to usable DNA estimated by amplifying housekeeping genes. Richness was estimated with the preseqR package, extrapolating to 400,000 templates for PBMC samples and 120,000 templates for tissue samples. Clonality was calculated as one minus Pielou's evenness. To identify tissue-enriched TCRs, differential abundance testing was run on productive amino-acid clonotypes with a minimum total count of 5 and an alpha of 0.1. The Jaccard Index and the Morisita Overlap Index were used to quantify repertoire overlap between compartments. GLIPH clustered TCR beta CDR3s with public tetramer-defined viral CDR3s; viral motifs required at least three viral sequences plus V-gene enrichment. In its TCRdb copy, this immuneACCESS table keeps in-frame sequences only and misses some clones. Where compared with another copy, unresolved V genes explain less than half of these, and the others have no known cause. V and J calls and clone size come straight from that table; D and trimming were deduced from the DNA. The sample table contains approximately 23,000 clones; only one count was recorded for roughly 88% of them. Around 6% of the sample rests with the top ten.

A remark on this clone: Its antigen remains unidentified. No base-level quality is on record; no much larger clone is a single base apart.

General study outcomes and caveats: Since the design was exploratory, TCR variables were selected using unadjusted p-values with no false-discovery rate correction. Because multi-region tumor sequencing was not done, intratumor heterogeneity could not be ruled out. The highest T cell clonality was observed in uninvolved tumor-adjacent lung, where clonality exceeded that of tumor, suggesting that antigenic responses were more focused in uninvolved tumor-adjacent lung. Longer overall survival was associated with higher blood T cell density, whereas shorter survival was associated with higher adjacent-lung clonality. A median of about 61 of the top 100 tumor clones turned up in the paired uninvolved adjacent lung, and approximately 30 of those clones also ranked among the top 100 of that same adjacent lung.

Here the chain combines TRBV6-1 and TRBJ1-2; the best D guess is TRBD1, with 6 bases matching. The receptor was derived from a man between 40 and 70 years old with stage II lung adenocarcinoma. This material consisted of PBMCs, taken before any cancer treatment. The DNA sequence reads TGTGCCAGCAGAAGCAGTCTGGGGGCGAGGGGCTACACCTTC. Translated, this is CASRSSLGARGYTF.